This T cell receptor beta chain was sequenced in a study of shared clonotypes between healthy human individuals. CDR1 is MNHEY, CDR2 SMNVEV, per germline (reference sequence). The CDR3 is 14 amino acids. Deletions cut 5 bases from V and 4 bases from J, with 15 bases between. The assay ran at deep level. Genomic DNA of each subset was evenly split across several immunoSEQ plates. Sorted-subset replicate PCRs used about 190 ng of genomic DNA. This amount corresponded to about 30,000 T cell genomes. Original processing notes: Junction-only sequences without quality scores were provided by ImmunoSEQ, so filtering was different. Generated by immunoSEQ multiplex PCR, the TCRdb table keeps only in-frame clones and is missing some. V and J calls and clone size come straight from that table; D and trimming were deduced from the DNA. Of some 2.4 million clones listed, approximately 93% were seen once; the top ten hold 0.36%.

This receptor was identified in a man younger than 30 in good health. Some clones in this sample may be carry-over from other donors' samples. Material for sequencing was naive CD4+ T cells from PBMCs. As to subset: CD45RA+ positively selected. The rearrangement joins TRBV27 to TRBJ2-7, with D perhaps TRBD1 (5 bases). This chain's CDR3 is CASSPLLGPYEQYF. The CDR3 DNA reads TGTGCCAGCAGTCCCCTTCTGGGGCCATACGAGCAGTACTTC.